The T cell receptor (beta chain) described here comes from a study of T cell repertoires in cytomegalovirus infection. Study background: CMV epitopes in the study were HLA-C-restricted (recently identified) and HLA-B-restricted (well studied). Study-wide results and limits: What dominated the ex vivo response were HLA-C-restricted CMV-specific TCR beta clonotypes.

With respect to this clonotype: What it recognizes is unknown.

CDR3 length equals 17 residues. The germline V gene encodes CDR1 KGHSH and CDR2 LQKENI. V gave up 0 bases and J gave up 1 base, with 15 bases separating them. One entry per CDR3 protein results from TCRdb running MiXCR on the reads. Here the sample spans roughly 860,000 distinct CDR3 sequences, less than 35% being singletons. The material was cultured CD8+ T cells from PBMCs, obtained from culture after CMV antigen stimulation. The gene calls are TRBV18 and TRBJ1-1; no reliable D call. This receptor was identified in a human donor in good health (CMV status not recorded). Some clones in this sample may be carry-over from other donors' samples. Here the CDR3 DNA reads TGTGCCAGCTCACCACCGGGTGCCCCAATTAAGAACACTGAAGCTTTCTTT. Translated: CASSPPGAPIKNTEAFF.